One sample yielded the 6 T cell receptor delta chains listed below, sequenced in a study of gamma-delta T cells after stem cell transplantation. TCRdb re-called clones from the RT-PCR reads via CATT. The sample consists of several thousand delta-chain clones, 15% to 20% of them appearing once. Sequenced material: gamma-delta T cells. The receptor source for this set is a human donor. It is not recorded whose cells these are; they may come from a transplant donor.

This clone is labeled as large. Other DNA sequences in this specimen translate into the identical CDR3. This sequence joins TRDV2 and TRDJ1; TRDD3 matches at 7 bases. CDR3 length equals 18 residues. V dropped 3 bases and J dropped 0; count of bases not matched to a gene: 15. CDR1 is GEAIGNYY, CDR2 EKD, per germline. The CDR3 loop reads CACDPRVWGSPYTDKLIF. Here the CDR3 DNA reads TGTGCCTGTGACCCCAGGGTCTGGGGGTCCCCGTACACCGATAAACTCATCTTT.

The CDR3 DNA reads TGTGCTCTTGGGGAACTAGGGACCGGTCCTAATGGGGGATACGAGACCTACACCGATAAACTCATCTTT. Its translation is CALGELGTGPNGGYETYTDKLIF. The chain is built from TRDV1 and TRDJ1; 11 bases line up with TRDD3. Germline matching of the DNA provided the J gene here, since TCRdb leaves it blank. The V gene end was trimmed by 0 bases and the J gene end by 0 bases; junction bases not matched to a gene: 21. Germline CDR1 is TSWWSYY and CDR2 is QGS. The CDR3 runs 23 residues.

The rearrangement uses TRDV1 and TRDJ3, with 8 bases matching TRDD3. Assignment of the J gene here rests on matching the DNA to germline, because TCRdb gives none. The CDR3 sequence is 20 residues long. Trimming removed 2 bases from V and 0 bases from J; junction bases left unmatched: 9. Germline V gene data show CDR1 as TSWWSYY and CDR2 as QGS. The DNA for the CDR3 is TGTGCTCTTGGGGAAGTCCTAGAGGGATACGGCTCCTGGGACACCCGACAGATGTTTTTC. This gives the protein CALGEVLEGYGSWDTRQMFF.

V usage is TRDV3 and J usage is TRDJ1, with TRDD2 matching 8 bases. Here the J gene came from matching the DNA to germline, since TCRdb omits it. Germline assignment: CDR1 TVYSNPD and CDR2 GDNSRS (reference sequence). V gave up 2 bases and J gave up 0 bases; unmatched junction bases: 17. This CDR3 has 18 amino acids. This CDR3 reads CAFGGTSYGGGYTDKLIF. The CDR3 bases are TGTGCCTTTGGGGGGACTTCCTACGGGGGGGGCTACACCGATAAACTCATCTTT.

This clone was seen a handful of times. The chain links TRDV1 to TRDJ2; TRDD3 matches at 8 bases. The germline V gene has CDR1 TSWWSYY and CDR2 QGS. This CDR3 has 21 residues. Losses at the gene ends were 3 bases for V and 0 bases for J; bases not matched to a gene: 18. The CDR3 loop is CALGDLSISHEGDTLTAQLFF. CDR3 sequence (DNA): TGTGCTCTTGGGGACCTTTCCATAAGTCACGAGGGGGATACTTTGACAGCACAACTCTTCTTT.

Remarks on this clone: At one end, the junction sequence differs from germline, possibly due to a read error. V usage is TRDV2 and J usage is TRDJ2; 7 nucleotides match TRDD3. Here the J gene was assigned by germline matching of the DNA, as TCRdb has none. The CDR3 runs to 19 residues. CDR1 and CDR2 from the germline V gene are GEAIGNYY and EKD. The CDR3 spells CACDRRGTCGGMKTAKLFF. CDR3 nucleotide sequence: TGTGCCTGTGACAGAAGGGGCACCTGTGGGGGGATGAAGACAGCAAAACTCTTCTTT.